This paragraph covers one TCR beta chain sequence. The sample is drawn from a study of blood T cell repertoires in COVID-19. Whole-study context: Material from acute and convalescent COVID-19 was sourced from the United States, Italy and Spain. The analysed material was cDNA or gDNA that came from T cells, B-cell-depleted T cells, or PBMCs.

The CDR3 spans 14 residues. Trimming took 8 bases from V and 3 from J; bases not matched to a gene: 3. Germline V gene sequence: CDR1 LNHNV, CDR2 YYDKDF (reference sequence). The authors' processing: Amplification from reference gene primers served as the basis for estimated nucleated cell counts. Method: immunoSEQ multiplex PCR; TCRdb's copy keeps in-frame clones and lacks some. V and J calls and clone size follow that table, whereas D and trimming were derived from the DNA. The sample holds about 220,000 clones, 60% to 85% seen once. This receptor was obtained from a woman in her 70s with acute or convalescent COVID-19. V and J are TRBV15 and TRBJ2-5, with 13 bases aligning to TRBD2. Input material: peripheral blood. CDR3 bases: TGTGCCACCCGGACTAGCGGGGGAGAAGAGACCCAGTACTTC. Protein sequence: CATRTSGGEETQYF.